A single TCR beta chain is shown here with its context. The data were obtained in a study of shared clonotypes between healthy human individuals. The table came from immunoSEQ multiplex PCR; TCRdb's copy has only in-frame clones and leaves some out. Of 2.3 million or so clones detected, 80% to 95% appear once; the ten largest clones hold 0.35% to 0.45%. The length of the CDR3 is 16 residues. CDR1 and CDR2 (germline): KGHSH, LQKENI. The germline V and J ends were trimmed by 5 bases and 0 bases, with 16 bases remaining between them. The TCR sequence derives from a man between 18 and 29 years old in good health. Some clones in this sample may be carry-over from other donors' samples. The chain carries TRBV18 and TRBJ2-5, with D perhaps given as TRBD1 or TRBD2 (5 bases each). The sample was naive CD4+ T cells from PBMCs. Indicated subset: CD45RA+ positively selected. CDR3 bases: TGTGCCAGCTCAGCCGGACTGGGGCGGAACCAAGAGACCCAGTACTTC. It translates to CASSAGLGRNQETQYF.